This T cell receptor beta chain was recovered during a study of CXCR3-negative and CXCR3-positive naive CD8 T cells. Notes on the study in general: When CXCR3-positive naive cells were set against CXCR3-negative naive cells, the former had more hydrophobic TRB CDR3s.

Comments on this clonotype: Its antigen is as yet unknown.

Germline V CDR1 and CDR2: SQVTM, ANQGSEA. CDR3 length equals 11 residues. 5' RACE that incorporated UMI labels was used to prepare the TRB cDNA libraries. TCRdb reprocessed the 5' RACE reads and reports one entry per CDR3 protein, with no DNA. The data include some 100,000 distinct CDR3 sequences; the top ten clones carry 0.36%. The sequenced material came from naive CXCR3+ CD8+ T cells from blood. The subset is: CD45RO-CCR7+CD27+CD95- naive CD8+ T cells expressing CXCR3 (TNR3+). The sequence was obtained from a human donor in good health. Some clones in this sample may be carry-over from other donors' samples. The chain links TRBV29-1 to TRBJ2-1; TCRdb outputs TRBD1, but without DNA this stays unchecked. The CDR3 protein is CSGQVYNEQFF.